The 30 T cell receptor beta chains reported below all come from one sample, sequenced in a study of siplizumab effects on memory and regulatory T cells (dated by TCRdb to the late 2010s). Library preparation used the immunoSEQ multiplex PCR assay. Sourced from immuneACCESS, this table was stored by TCRdb with only in-frame sequences that have V and J called. A share of the clones is absent; for the studies checked, an unresolved V gene accounts for under half, and the remainder has no known explanation. This sample is represented by around 72,000 clones; under 95% of them were singletons. The ten largest make up roughly 29% of the sample. The specimen was CD8+ T cells sorted from blood. Receptors originate from a human donor in good health.

The chain couples TRBV5-4 to TRBJ2-1; no firm D call. The germline V gene encodes CDR1 SGHNT and CDR2 YYREEE (reference sequence). CDR3 length equals 11 residues. V was trimmed by 9 bases and J by 8 bases, leaving 12 bases between them. The CDR3 spells CATTKADEQFF. The CDR3 region has the DNA TGTGCCACCACCAAGGCCGATGAGCAGTTCTTC.

The genes are TRBV5-5 and TRBJ1-1; D is uncertain. Deletions cut 2 bases from V and 5 bases from J, with 19 bases between. This CDR3 contains 16 residues. In germline, CDR1 is SGHKS, CDR2 YYEKEE (reference sequence). CDR3 protein: CASSLHLRTHSTEAFF. CDR3 DNA: TGTGCCAGCAGCTTACACCTCAGGACGCATTCGACTGAAGCTTTCTTT.

In DNA, the CDR3 is TGTGCCAGCAGTTACTCGGACAGCAATGAAAAACTGTTTTTT. Protein sequence: CASSYSDSNEKLFF. The chain employs TRBV6-6 and TRBJ1-4; D is possibly TRBD1 (6 bases). Between the trimmed V and J ends, which lost 0 bases and 5 bases, there was a span of 7 bases. Germline V gene sequence: CDR1 MNHNY, CDR2 SVGAGI (reference sequence). CDR3 length: 14 residues.

Notes on this clone: Sequence at one end of the junction differs from germline and may be a read error. The rearrangement joins TRBV7-7 to TRBJ2-5; possible D gene TRBD2, 5 bases. Germline V gives CDR1 SSHAT, CDR2 FNYEAQ (reference sequence). The CDR3 spans 18 residues. The CDR3: CASSLGPSGSLSGETQYF. DNA of the CDR3: TGTGCTAGCAGCTTAGGCCCTAGTGGGAGTCTTTCGGGAGAGACCCAGTACTTC.

The V call is TRBV6-5, the J call TRBJ1-1, with a tentative D call TRBD1 (6 bases). The V gene lost 2 bases and the J gene lost 4 bases, with 14 bases spanning the gap. Germline V gene lookup returns CDR1 MNHEY and CDR2 SVGAGI. This CDR3 is 15 amino acids long. The CDR3: CASSYDTGLSTEAFF. The CDR3 DNA reads as TGTGCCAGCAGTTACGATACAGGGCTGAGCACTGAAGCTTTCTTT.

In the case of this clone: A read error may account for a junction end that differs from germline. CDR3 sequence reads: CASSSDSYNEQFF. CDR3 DNA sequence: TGTGCCAGCAGTTCCGACTCATACAATGAGCAGTTCTTC. J is TRBJ2-1 and V is TRBV10-3; D is ambiguous. Germline V gives CDR1 ENHRY, CDR2 SYGVKD. The CDR3 loop spans 13 amino acids.

This chain uses TRBV4-1 with TRBJ2-5; a weak D match, TRBD2 (5 bases). Germline V gene data show CDR1 as MGHRA and CDR2 as YSYEKL. Between the trimmed V and J ends, which lost 4 bases and 2 bases, there was a span of 11 bases. The CDR3 consists of 14 residues. CDR3 protein: CASSPRAGQETQYF. The CDR3 DNA sequence: TGCGCCAGCAGCCCCCGGGCGGGTCAAGAGACCCAGTACTTC.

This clone was seen at least ten times. The chain carries TRBV5-7 and TRBJ1-1, with no clear D. TRBV5-7 is an ORF, with its function uncertain. V lost 0 bases and J lost 1, with 13 bases in between. The CDR3 extends over 16 amino acids. As DNA, the CDR3 is TGTGCCAGCAGCTTGGGACAACCATTACGGAACACTGAAGCTTTCTTT. Translation gives CASSLGQPLRNTEAFF.

This chain connects TRBV12-5 to TRBJ2-2, with D possibly called TRBD1 or TRBD2 (5 bases each). In germline, CDR1 is LGHNT, CDR2 FRNRAP. With 3 bases removed from V and 5 bases from J, the gap between germline ends came to 13 bases. This CDR3 is built from 15 residues. CDR3 bases: TGTGCTAGTGGTTTCACAGCAGGGAGTACCGGGGAGCTGTTTTTT. This gives the protein CASGFTAGSTGELFF.

The chain combines TRBV5-1 with TRBJ1-1; no reliable D call. This CDR3 is built from 14 residues. Trimming cost V 0 bases and J 1 base, with 7 bases left between them. From germline, CDR1 is SGHRS and CDR2 YFSETQ. In DNA form, the CDR3 reads TGCGCCAGCAGCTTGGGCGGAGAGAACACTGAAGCTTTCTTT. Translation: CASSLGGENTEAFF.

The CDR3 loop reads CASSYVGLNTEAFF. CDR3 bases: TGTGCCAGCAGTTACGTCGGATTAAACACTGAAGCTTTCTTT. V usage is TRBV6-5 and J usage is TRBJ1-1; D is undetermined. The length of the CDR3 is 14 residues. Trimming pared 2 bases from V and 2 bases from J, leaving 9 bases between. Germline V gene lookup returns CDR1 MNHEY and CDR2 SVGAGI.

The chain recombines TRBV15 with TRBJ2-1, with 9 bases identical to TRBD1. Looked up from germline, CDR1 is LNHNV and CDR2 is YYDKDF (reference sequence). Unmatched junction bases numbered 8, after V lost 8 bases and J lost 6 bases. CDR3 length: 14 residues. CDR3 in DNA: TGTGCCACCCTGGACAGGGGCGGGGGCAATGAGCAGTTCTTC. It yields the protein CATLDRGGGNEQFF.

This clone is a singleton in its sample. The CDR3 is CASSGLGLAGIRETQYF. Written as DNA, the CDR3 is TGTGCCAGCAGTGGACTAGGACTAGCGGGGATTCGGGAGACCCAGTACTTC. This chain connects TRBV27 to TRBJ2-5; the match to TRBD2 covers 12 bases. This CDR3 contains 17 residues. V shed 5 bases, J shed 5 bases, and the junction held 12 bases outside the gene matches. Germline V CDR1 and CDR2: MNHEY, SMNVEV (reference sequence).

The CDR3 loop is CASSADGAFNEQFF. Written as DNA, the CDR3 is TGTGCCAGCAGCGCGGACGGTGCTTTCAATGAGCAGTTCTTC. This chain uses TRBV9 with TRBJ2-1; D uncertain. Trimming cost V 3 bases and J 6 bases, with 13 bases left between them. CDR1 and CDR2 from the germline V gene are SGDLS and YYNGEE. The CDR3 runs to 14 residues.

The gene calls are TRBV11-2 and TRBJ2-2; 9 bases line up with TRBD1. The trim removed 5 bases at V and 8 bases at J, leaving 9 bases unmatched. The CDR3 has 15 amino acids. CDR1 and CDR2 (germline): SGHAT, FQNNGV. CDR3 loop: CASSERQGDTGELFF. CDR3 in DNA: TGTGCCAGCAGCGAACGACAGGGGGATACGGGGGAGCTGTTTTTT.

This chain uses TRBV7-9 with TRBJ1-1; D remains unclear. Between the trimmed V and J ends, which lost 4 bases and 6 bases, there was a span of 12 bases. The germline V gene encodes CDR1 SEHNR and CDR2 FQNEAQ (reference sequence). This CDR3 has 13 residues. The CDR3 sequence: CASSSLIRSEAFF. Written as DNA, the CDR3 is TGTGCCAGCAGCTCCCTAATCCGATCTGAAGCTTTCTTT.

This sequence joins TRBV11-2 and TRBJ2-1; 7 bases fit TRBD2. Germline V CDR1 and CDR2: SGHAT, FQNNGV. The CDR3 extends over 15 amino acids. V shed 4 bases and J 0 bases; nucleotides not matched to a gene: 3. The DNA for the CDR3 is TGTGCCAGCAGCTCCGGACTAGTCTCCTACAATGAGCAGTTCTTC. It codes for CASSSGLVSYNEQFF.

The rearrangement uses TRBV6-1 and TRBJ1-1, with TRBD1 matching over 7 bases. This CDR3 region has 15 residues. Germline V CDR1 and CDR2: MNHNS, SASEGT. The trim removed 7 bases at V and 1 base at J, leaving 9 bases unmatched. CDR3 in amino acids: CASKTFQGGNTEAFF. In nucleotides, the CDR3 is TGTGCCAGCAAAACCTTCCAGGGGGGGAACACTGAAGCTTTCTTT.

This clone was observed a single time. The gene calls are TRBV10-2 and TRBJ2-2; no clear D. The germline V gene has CDR1 WSHSY and CDR2 SAAADI. The length of the CDR3 is 11 residues. V was shortened by 8 bases and J by 6 bases, with 7 bases between the two germline ends. CDR3 loop: CASSLSGELFF. Here the CDR3 DNA reads TGCGCCAGCTCTCTCTCCGGGGAGCTGTTTTTT.

This clone has only a few counts. The chain carries TRBV19 and TRBJ2-2, with unresolved D. This CDR3 contains 12 residues. CDR1 is LNHDA, CDR2 SQIVND, per germline (reference sequence). V was pared by 1 base and J by 8 bases, with 5 bases between. This CDR3 is CASSIARGELFF. Written as DNA, the CDR3 is TGTGCCAGTAGTATAGCGCGGGGGGAGCTGTTTTTT.

This chain links TRBV9 with TRBJ1-5, with TRBD1 identical over 8 bases. Germline values: CDR1 SGDLS, CDR2 YYNGEE. J was trimmed by 4 bases and V by 3 bases; bases with no gene match: 6. The CDR3 has 15 amino acids. CDR3 in amino acids: CASSAGGYPNQPQHF. The CDR3 coding sequence is TGTGCCAGCAGCGCAGGGGGCTACCCTAATCAGCCCCAGCATTTT.

For the CDR3, the DNA is TGCGCCAGCAGCGTTGCGGGGGGGCCTGGGGCAAAAGAGACCCAGTACTTC. The encoded protein is CASSVAGGPGAKETQYF. The chain is built from TRBV5-1 and TRBJ2-5; 9 bases are shared with TRBD2. There are 17 residues in the CDR3. Looked up from germline, CDR1 is SGHRS and CDR2 is YFSETQ. Losses at the gene ends were 4 bases for V and 3 bases for J; bases not matched to a gene: 13.

V usage is TRBV4-1 and J usage is TRBJ1-2; D uncertain. This CDR3 region has 15 residues. V lost 1 base and J 0 bases, leaving 9 bases between the germline ends. From germline, CDR1 is MGHRA and CDR2 YSYEKL. CDR3 bases: TGCGCCAGCAGCCAAGTACCGGGCCCTAACTATGGCTACACCTTC. Its protein is CASSQVPGPNYGYTF.

The chain is built from TRBV5-4 and TRBJ1-4, with D unclear. V was clipped by 1 base and J by 4 bases, with 5 bases between them. Per germline, CDR1 SGHNT and CDR2 YYREEE (reference sequence). This CDR3 region has 13 residues. The CDR3 nucleotides read TGTGCCAGCAGCTTGAGTGGTAATGAAAAACTGTTTTTT. This sequence encodes CASSLSGNEKLFF.

The chain couples TRBV7-9 to TRBJ2-5; D is uncertain. The CDR3 totals 12 residues. The germline gives CDR1 SEHNR, CDR2 FQNEAQ (reference sequence). V was clipped by 0 bases and J by 5 bases, with 4 bases between them. Written as DNA, the CDR3 is TGTGCCAGCAGCTTAGCGACGGAGACCCAGTACTTC. It specifies CASSLATETQYF.

The chain combines TRBV12-5 with TRBJ2-7; 9 bases map to TRBD1. CDR1 LGHNT and CDR2 FRNRAP come from the germline V gene. V was pared by 6 bases and J by 6 bases, with 12 bases of the junction left unmatched. The CDR3 consists of 15 residues. In DNA, the CDR3 is TGTGCTAGTGGAGCCAAACAGGGGGCAGCTGGCGAGCAGTACTTC. It codes for CASGAKQGAAGEQYF.

This clone occurred once. V gene TRBV7-9 combines with J gene TRBJ1-1; 8 bases are a match to TRBD1. Germline CDR1 is SEHNR and CDR2 is FQNEAQ (reference sequence). CDR3 length: 12 amino acids. V gave up 4 bases and J gave up 7 bases; unmatched junction bases: 2. This CDR3 reads CASSWTGLEAFF. The CDR3 nucleotides are TGTGCCAGCAGCTGGACAGGGCTTGAAGCTTTCTTT.

The chain carries TRBV7-9 and TRBJ2-7, with D possibly being TRBD1 (6 bases). Per the germline V gene, CDR1 is SEHNR and CDR2 is FQNEAQ (reference sequence). The V and J ends lost 3 bases and 2 bases respectively, with 11 bases between them. This CDR3 is 14 amino acids long. This chain's CDR3 is CASSFGWGPYEQYF. In DNA form, the CDR3 reads TGTGCCAGCAGCTTCGGGTGGGGGCCCTACGAGCAGTACTTC.

The chain has TRBV5-1 and TRBJ1-1, with 8 bases matching TRBD1. Unmatched junction bases numbered 8, after V lost 4 bases and J lost 0 bases. Germline assignment: CDR1 SGHRS and CDR2 YFSETQ. CDR3 size: 16 residues. For the CDR3, the DNA is TGCGCCAGCAGCCCCGGACAGGGTATAATGAACACTGAAGCTTTCTTT. It codes for CASSPGQGIMNTEAFF.

The chain is built from TRBV30 and TRBJ2-7; D is perhaps TRBD1 (5 bases). CDR3 length: 15 amino acids. CDR1 is GTSNPN, CDR2 SVGIG, per germline (reference sequence). Trimming stripped 0 bases from V and 1 base from J, with 13 bases between. DNA of the CDR3: TGTGCCTGGAGTGTTGCAGGGCCTCCTTCCTACGAGCAGTACTTC. This sequence encodes CAWSVAGPPSYEQYF.